These 9 T cell receptor beta chains share one sample of origin, sequenced in a study of CD8 T cells in Susac syndrome (dated by TCRdb to about 2019). The library was prepared using the immunoSEQ multiplex PCR assay. RNA was extracted using the RNeasy kit, and roughly 0.5 to 1 ug of the RNA was reverse transcribed with random hexamers. TCRdb reran the public reads through fastp at Q25 and MiXCR, keeping productive beta chains. Entries that share a CDR3 protein sequence are merged under the most common genes and DNA. The sample table holds about 140,000 distinct CDR3 sequences, of which about 94% were seen once. The ten biggest clones cover 0.075% to 0.09% of the sample. The specimen sequenced was CD4+ T cells from PBMCs. These receptors were taken from a human donor with Susac syndrome.

V gene TRBV25-1 combines with J gene TRBJ1-5; 7 nucleotides line up with TRBD1. Trimming took 6 bases from V and 3 from J; bases not matched to a gene: 5. In germline, CDR1 is MGHDK, CDR2 SYGVNS. CDR3 length: 14 amino acids. The CDR3 nucleotides are TGTGCCAGCAGCCCCACAGGGGTCAATCAGCCCCAGCATTTT. Residues: CASSPTGVNQPQHF.

This clonotype was detected only once. The chain uses TRBV15 and TRBJ2-5, with D possibly being TRBD1 or TRBD2 (5 bases each). Germline V gene lookup returns CDR1 LNHNV and CDR2 YYDKDF (reference sequence). The CDR3 has 17 residues. With 1 base removed from V and 5 bases from J, the gap between germline ends came to 20 bases. The CDR3 DNA reads as TGTGCCACCAGCAGAGTAGGTCGATTACTCGAGGGGGAGACCCAGTACTTC. Amino acid sequence: CATSRVGRLLEGETQYF.

This chain uses TRBV23-1 with TRBJ2-7, with 7 bases lining up with TRBD1. TRBV23-1 is an ORF, and what it does is uncertain. V dropped 4 bases and J dropped 4; count of bases not matched to a gene: 7. The CDR3 totals 14 residues. Here the CDR3 DNA reads TGCGCCAGCAGTCGGGCAGGGGGTGAATACGAGCAGTACTTC. Translated: CASSRAGGEYEQYF.

The DNA for the CDR3 is TGTGCCAGCAGCGCTAGCGACCAAGAGACCCAGTACTTC. Encoded protein: CASSASDQETQYF. The chain is built from TRBV9 and TRBJ2-5, with a possible D match to TRBD2 (6 bases). The CDR3 is 13 amino acids. Germline V gene sequence: CDR1 SGDLS, CDR2 YYNGEE. Trimming left V 3 bases short and J 0 bases short, with 6 bases between.

The chain has TRBV20-1 and TRBJ2-6; no clear D gene. V was cut by 1 base and J by 2 bases, with 12 bases left in between. Germline values: CDR1 DFQATT, CDR2 SNEGSKA (reference sequence). The CDR3 extends over 16 amino acids. Here the CDR3 DNA reads TGCAGTGCTAGAGGTTCCCGCTCGGCTGGGGCCAACGTCCTGACTTTC. Translation gives CSARGSRSAGANVLTF.

This clonotype was counted once. The V and J genes are TRBV7-8 and TRBJ2-7; D might be TRBD2 (7 bases). V lost 0 bases to trimming and J lost 3 bases, with 18 bases between them. The germline V gene has CDR1 SGHVS and CDR2 FQNEAQ. This CDR3 contains 17 residues. CDR3 sequence: CASSLALHRGGDYEQYF. CDR3 DNA: TGTGCCAGCAGCTTAGCCCTCCATCGAGGGGGGGACTACGAGCAGTACTTC. The variable domain in full, completed from reference TRBV7-8 and TRBJ2-7, reads GAGVSQSPRYKVAKRGQDVALRCDPISGHVSLFWYQQALGQGPEFLTYFQNEAQLDKSGLPSDRFFAERPEGSVSTLKIQRTQQEDSAVYLCASSLALHRGGDYEQYFGPGTRLTVT.

The chain links TRBV9 to TRBJ2-7; no clear D gene. Germline values: CDR1 SGDLS, CDR2 YYNGEE. V lost 3 bases, J lost 3 bases, and 16 bases lay in between. The CDR3 is 15 amino acids. CDR3 sequence reads: CASSGSLGKGYEQYF. CDR3 nucleotides: TGTGCCAGCAGCGGTAGCTTAGGAAAGGGCTACGAGCAGTACTTC.

DNA for the CDR3: TGTGCCAGCAGCGTAGATCCTGGGGGCGGCGGCTACACCTTC. This encodes CASSVDPGGGGYTF. The chain links TRBV9 to TRBJ1-2; a possible D gene is TRBD1 (6 bases). The CDR3 length is 14 residues. The V gene's germline CDR1 is SGDLS and CDR2 YYNGEE. The ends were cut back, 0 bases at V and 8 bases at J, with 14 bases in the middle.

This chain's CDR3 is CSARDLGQGLFEQYF. The DNA of the CDR3 is TGCAGTGCTAGAGATCTCGGGCAGGGTTTGTTCGAGCAGTACTTC. The rearrangement links TRBV20-1 to TRBJ2-7, with D maybe TRBD1 (5 bases). From germline, CDR1 is DFQATT and CDR2 SNEGSKA (reference sequence). Deletions cut 0 bases from V and 6 bases from J, with 18 bases between. The CDR3 extends over 15 amino acids.